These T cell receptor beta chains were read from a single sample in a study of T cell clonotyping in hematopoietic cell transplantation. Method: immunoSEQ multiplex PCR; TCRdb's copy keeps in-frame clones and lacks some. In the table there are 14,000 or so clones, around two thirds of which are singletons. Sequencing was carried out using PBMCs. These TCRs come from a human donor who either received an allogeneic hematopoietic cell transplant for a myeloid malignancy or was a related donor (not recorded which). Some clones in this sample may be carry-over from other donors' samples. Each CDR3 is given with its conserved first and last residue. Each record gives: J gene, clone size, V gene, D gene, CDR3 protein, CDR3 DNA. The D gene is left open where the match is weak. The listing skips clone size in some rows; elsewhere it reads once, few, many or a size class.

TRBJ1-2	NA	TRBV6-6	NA	CASSLGGDGYTF	TGTGCCAGCAGCTTGGGGGGGGATGGCTACACCTTC
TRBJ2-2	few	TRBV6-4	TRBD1	CASSAGTGGTGELFF	TGTGCCAGCAGCGCTGGGACAGGGGGCACCGGGGAGCTGTTTTTT
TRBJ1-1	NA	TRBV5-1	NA	CASSGGPSDTEAFF	TGCGCCAGCAGCGGGGGCCCCTCCGACACTGAAGCTTTCTTT
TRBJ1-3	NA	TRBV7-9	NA	CASSPLSAASSGNTIYF	TGTGCCAGCAGCCCCCTGTCGGCAGCGAGCTCTGGAAACACCATATATTTT
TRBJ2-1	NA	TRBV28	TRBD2	CASIGAGGSYNEQFF	TGTGCCAGCATAGGGGCGGGGGGGTCCTACAATGAGCAGTTCTTC
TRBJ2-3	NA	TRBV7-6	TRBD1	CASSSRQGSGTDTQYF	TGTGCCAGCAGCAGCCGACAGGGGTCGGGCACAGATACGCAGTATTTT
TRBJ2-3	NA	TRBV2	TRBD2	CASSLTSGAFGDTQYF	TGTGCCAGCAGTCTGACTAGCGGGGCTTTTGGAGATACGCAGTATTTT
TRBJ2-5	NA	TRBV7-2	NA	CASSLERVETQYF	TGTGCCAGCAGCTTAGAACGTGTAGAGACCCAGTACTTC
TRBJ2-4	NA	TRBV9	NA	CASSVDGDLAKNIQYF	TGTGCCAGCAGCGTAGATGGGGATCTAGCCAAAAACATTCAGTACTTC
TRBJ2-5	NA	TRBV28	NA	CASSPRTVREETQYF	TGTGCCAGCAGTCCCCGGACAGTAAGAGAAGAGACCCAGTACTTC
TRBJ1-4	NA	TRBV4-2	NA	CASSQGREFGEKLFF	TGTGCCAGCAGCCAAGGCCGGGAGTTCGGTGAAAAACTGTTTTTT
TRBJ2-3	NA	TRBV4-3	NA	CASSQDPASSHTDTQYF	TGCGCCAGCAGCCAAGATCCGGCCAGTTCCCACACAGATACGCAGTATTTT
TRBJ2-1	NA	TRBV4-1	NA	CASSRGGAGNEQFF	TGCGCCAGCAGCCGGGGCGGCGCAGGCAATGAGCAGTTCTTC
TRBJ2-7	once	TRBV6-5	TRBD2	CASSYSKTSEGYEQYF	TGTGCCAGCAGTTACTCGAAGACTAGCGAAGGATACGAGCAGTACTTC
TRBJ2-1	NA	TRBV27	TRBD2	CASSDSSGTYNEQFF	TGTGCCAGCAGTGATTCTAGCGGTACCTACAATGAGCAGTTCTTC
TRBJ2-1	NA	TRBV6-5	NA	CASSKAGGQFF	TGTGCCAGCAGTAAGGCCGGTGGGCAGTTCTTC
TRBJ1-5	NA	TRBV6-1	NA	CAGDSGWTNQPQHF	TGTGCAGGAGATAGCGGGTGGACCAATCAGCCCCAGCATTTT
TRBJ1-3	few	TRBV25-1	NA	CASILGNTIYF	TGTGCCAGCATTCTTGGAAACACCATATATTTT
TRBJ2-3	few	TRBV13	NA	CASSLRGPDTQYF	TGTGCCAGCAGCCTACGGGGGCCAGATACGCAGTATTTT
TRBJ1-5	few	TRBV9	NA	CASSVTGRYQPRHF	TGTGCCAGCAGCGTGACAGGTAGATATCAGCCCCGGCATTTT
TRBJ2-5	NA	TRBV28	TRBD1	CASSPDRVIQETQYF	TGTGCCAGCAGTCCGGACAGGGTAATCCAAGAGACCCAGTACTTC
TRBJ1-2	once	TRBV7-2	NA	CASSFRTGYGYTF	TGTGCCAGCAGCTTCCGGACCGGTTATGGCTACACCTTC
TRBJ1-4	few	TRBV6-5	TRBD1	CASSSTPTGTGGLFF	TGTGCCAGCAGTTCTACACCGACCGGGACAGGGGGCCTGTTTTTT
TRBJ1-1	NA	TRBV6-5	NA	CASSSQGVVTEAFF	TGTGCCAGCAGTTCACAGGGAGTGGTCACTGAAGCTTTCTTT
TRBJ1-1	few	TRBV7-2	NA	CASSLLGGQEAFF	TGTGCCAGCAGCTTACTCGGGGGGCAGGAAGCTTTCTTT
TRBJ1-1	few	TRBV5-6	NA	CASSPIPRGDTEAFF	TGTGCCAGCAGCCCAATTCCCCGCGGGGACACTGAAGCTTTCTTT
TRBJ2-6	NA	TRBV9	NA	CASSVDALLGANVLTF	TGTGCCAGCAGCGTAGATGCCTTACTGGGGGCCAACGTCCTGACTTTC
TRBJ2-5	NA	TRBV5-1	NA	CASSLTIGLAGETQYF	TGCGCCAGCAGCTTAACGATAGGCCTAGCAGGAGAGACCCAGTACTTC
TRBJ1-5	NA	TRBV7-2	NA	CASSLAGGKNQPQHF	TGTGCCAGCAGCTTAGCTGGGGGAAAGAATCAGCCCCAGCATTTT
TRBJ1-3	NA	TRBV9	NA	CASSVEGQGRDARTIYF	TGTGCCAGCAGCGTAGAAGGGCAGGGTCGGGATGCGAGGACCATATATTTT
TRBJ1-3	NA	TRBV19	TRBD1	CASTTDRVISSGNTIYF	TGTGCCAGTACTACGGACAGGGTAATAAGCTCTGGAAACACCATATATTTT
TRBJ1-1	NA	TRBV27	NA	CASSRLSNTEAFF	TGTGCCAGCAGTAGGCTGAGCAACACTGAAGCTTTCTTT
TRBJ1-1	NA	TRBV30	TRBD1	CAWDRGNTEAFF	TGTGCCTGGGACAGGGGGAACACTGAAGCTTTCTTT
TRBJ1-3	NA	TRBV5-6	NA	CASSWWETGNTIYF	TGTGCCAGCAGCTGGTGGGAGACTGGAAACACCATATATTTT
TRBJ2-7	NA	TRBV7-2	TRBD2	CASSSEAGGSYEQYF	TGTGCCAGCAGTTCCGAAGCGGGAGGGTCCTACGAGCAGTACTTC
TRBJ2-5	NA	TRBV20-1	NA	CSASLGETQYF	TGCAGTGCTAGTTTGGGGGAGACCCAGTACTTC
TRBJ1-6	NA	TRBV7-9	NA	CASGASGYNSPLHF	TGTGCCAGCGGGGCCTCGGGGTATAATTCACCCCTCCACTTT
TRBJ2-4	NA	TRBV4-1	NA	CASSQVKGINIQYF	TGCGCCAGCAGCCAAGTGAAGGGGATAAACATTCAGTACTTC
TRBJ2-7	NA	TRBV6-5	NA	CASSYSYAYEQYF	TGTGCCAGCAGTTACTCGTACGCCTACGAGCAGTACTTC
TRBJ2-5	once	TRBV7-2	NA	CASSLGASPGETQYF	TGTGCCAGCAGCTTAGGCGCCTCCCCCGGAGAGACCCAGTACTTC
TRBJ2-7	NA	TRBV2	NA	CASKEGAYEQYF	TGTGCCAGCAAAGAGGGAGCCTACGAGCAGTACTTC
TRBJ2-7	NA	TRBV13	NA	CASSTRWAGTRTYEQYF	TGTGCCAGCAGCACCCGTTGGGCCGGGACTCGCACCTACGAGCAGTACTTC
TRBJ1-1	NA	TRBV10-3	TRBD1	CAVASGTGNTEAFF	TGTGCCGTCGCCTCCGGGACAGGGAACACTGAAGCTTTCTTT
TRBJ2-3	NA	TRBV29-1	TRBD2	CSVRTSGRGDTQYF	TGCAGCGTACGGACTAGCGGGAGGGGAGATACGCAGTATTTT
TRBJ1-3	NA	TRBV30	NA	CAFDRKDSYSGNTIYF	TGTGCCTTCGACCGGAAGGACAGCTACTCTGGAAACACCATATATTTT
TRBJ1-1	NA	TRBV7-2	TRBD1	CASSPRTTRGQATEAFF	TGTGCCAGCAGCCCCCGCACGACCAGGGGGCAGGCCACTGAAGCTTTCTTT
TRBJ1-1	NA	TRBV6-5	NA	CASSYKGPGTEAFF	TGTGCCAGCAGTTACAAGGGGCCGGGCACTGAAGCTTTCTTT
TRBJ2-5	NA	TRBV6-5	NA	CASSRQYQETQYF	TGTGCCAGCAGTCGACAGTACCAAGAGACCCAGTACTTC
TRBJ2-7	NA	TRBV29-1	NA	CSVESWGSLEQYF	TGCAGCGTTGAGTCTTGGGGAAGTCTCGAGCAGTACTTC
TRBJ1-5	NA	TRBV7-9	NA	CASSPIYSNQPQHF	TGTGCCAGCAGCCCCATATATAGCAATCAGCCCCAGCATTTT
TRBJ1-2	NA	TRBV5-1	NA	CASSQGNDGYTF	TGCGCCAGCAGCCAGGGTAACGATGGCTACACCTTC
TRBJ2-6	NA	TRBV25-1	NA	CASSEVSGGSGANVLTF	TGTGCCAGCAGTGAAGTATCAGGCGGCTCTGGGGCCAACGTCCTGACTTTC
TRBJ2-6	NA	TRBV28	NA	CASSLDFGGGANVLTF	TGTGCCAGCAGTTTGGACTTCGGGGGTGGGGCCAACGTCCTGACTTTC
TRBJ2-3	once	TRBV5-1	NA	CASSITDTQYF	TGCGCCAGCAGCATCACAGATACGCAGTATTTT
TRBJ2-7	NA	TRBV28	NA	CASSFAHEQYF	TGTGCCAGCAGTTTCGCCCACGAGCAGTACTTC
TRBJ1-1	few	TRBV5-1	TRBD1	CASSNTGVNTEAFF	TGCGCCAGCAGCAATACAGGGGTGAACACTGAAGCTTTCTTT
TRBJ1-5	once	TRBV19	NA	CASGYQPQHF	TGTGCCAGTGGGTATCAGCCCCAGCATTTT